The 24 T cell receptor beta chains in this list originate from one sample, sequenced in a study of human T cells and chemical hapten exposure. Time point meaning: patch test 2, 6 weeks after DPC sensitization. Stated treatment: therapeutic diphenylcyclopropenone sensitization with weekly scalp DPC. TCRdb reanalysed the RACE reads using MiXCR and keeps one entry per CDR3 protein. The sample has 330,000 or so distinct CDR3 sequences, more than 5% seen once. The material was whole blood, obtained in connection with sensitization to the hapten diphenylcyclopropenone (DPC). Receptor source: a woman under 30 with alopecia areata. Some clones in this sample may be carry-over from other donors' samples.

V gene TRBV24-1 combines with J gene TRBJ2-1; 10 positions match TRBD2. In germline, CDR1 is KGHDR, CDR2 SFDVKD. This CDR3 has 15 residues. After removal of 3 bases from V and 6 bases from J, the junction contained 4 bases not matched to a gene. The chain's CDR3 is CATSDTSGESNEQFF. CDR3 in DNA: TGTGCCACCAGTGATACTAGCGGGGAGAGCAATGAGCAGTTCTTC.

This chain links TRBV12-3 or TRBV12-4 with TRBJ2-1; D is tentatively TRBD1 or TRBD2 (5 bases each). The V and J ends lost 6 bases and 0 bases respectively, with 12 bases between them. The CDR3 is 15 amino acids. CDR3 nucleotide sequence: TGTGCCAGCAGCCGGGACGGTAGCTCCTACAATGAGCAGTTCTTC. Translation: CASSRDGSSYNEQFF.

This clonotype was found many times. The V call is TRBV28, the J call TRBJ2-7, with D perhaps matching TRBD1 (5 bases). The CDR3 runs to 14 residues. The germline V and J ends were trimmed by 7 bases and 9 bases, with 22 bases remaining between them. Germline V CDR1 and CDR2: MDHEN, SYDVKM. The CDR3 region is CASTYSQGAPRQYF. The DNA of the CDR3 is TGTGCCAGCACCTATAGCCAGGGCGCCCCCAGGCAGTACTTC.

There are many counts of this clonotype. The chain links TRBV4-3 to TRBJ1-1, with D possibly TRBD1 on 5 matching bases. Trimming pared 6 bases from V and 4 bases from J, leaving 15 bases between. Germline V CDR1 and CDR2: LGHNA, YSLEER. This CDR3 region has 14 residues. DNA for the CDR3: TGCGCCAGCAGGATCAGGGTAGGAGTCACTGAAGCTTTCTTT. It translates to CASRIRVGVTEAFF.

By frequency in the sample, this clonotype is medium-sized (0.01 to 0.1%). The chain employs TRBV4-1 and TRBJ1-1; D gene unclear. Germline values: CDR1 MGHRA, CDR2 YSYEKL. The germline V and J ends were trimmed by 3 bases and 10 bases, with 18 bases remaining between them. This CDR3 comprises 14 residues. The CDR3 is CASSHSGRPLAAFF. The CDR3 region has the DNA TGCGCCAGCAGCCACTCCGGCCGACCTTTGGCAGCTTTCTTT.

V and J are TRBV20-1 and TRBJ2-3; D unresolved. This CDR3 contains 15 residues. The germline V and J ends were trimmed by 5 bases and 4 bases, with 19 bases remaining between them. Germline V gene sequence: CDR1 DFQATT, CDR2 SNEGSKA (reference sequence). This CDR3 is CSAQRAPLGADTQYF. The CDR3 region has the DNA TGCAGTGCTCAAAGGGCCCCCCTGGGCGCAGATACGCAGTATTTT.

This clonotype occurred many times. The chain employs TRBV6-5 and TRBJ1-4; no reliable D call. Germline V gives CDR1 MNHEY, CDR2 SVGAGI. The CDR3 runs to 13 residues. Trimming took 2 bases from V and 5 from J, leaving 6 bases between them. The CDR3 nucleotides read TGTGCCAGCAGTTACACTCCAAATGAAAAACTGTTTTTT. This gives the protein CASSYTPNEKLFF.

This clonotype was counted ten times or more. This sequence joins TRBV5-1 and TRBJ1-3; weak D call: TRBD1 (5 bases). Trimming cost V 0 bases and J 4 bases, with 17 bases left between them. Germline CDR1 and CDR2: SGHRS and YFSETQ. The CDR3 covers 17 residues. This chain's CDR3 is CASSLAVSGDFGNTIYF. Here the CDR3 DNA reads TGCGCCAGCAGCTTGGCCGTTTCGGGGGACTTCGGAAACACCATATATTTT. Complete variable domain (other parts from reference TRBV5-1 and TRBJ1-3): KAGVTQTPRYLIKTRGQQVTLSCSPISGHRSVSWYQQTPGQGLQFLFEYFSETQRNKGNFPGRFSGRQFSNSRSEMNVSTLELGDSALYLCASSLAVSGDFGNTIYFGEGSWLTVV.

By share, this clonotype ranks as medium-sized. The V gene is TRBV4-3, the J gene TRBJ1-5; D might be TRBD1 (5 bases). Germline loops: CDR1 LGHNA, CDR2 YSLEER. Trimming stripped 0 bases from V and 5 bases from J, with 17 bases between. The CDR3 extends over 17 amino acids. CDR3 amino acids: CASSQERGRESYQPQHF. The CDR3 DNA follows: TGCGCCAGCAGCCAAGAGAGGGGCAGGGAAAGTTATCAGCCCCAGCATTTT.

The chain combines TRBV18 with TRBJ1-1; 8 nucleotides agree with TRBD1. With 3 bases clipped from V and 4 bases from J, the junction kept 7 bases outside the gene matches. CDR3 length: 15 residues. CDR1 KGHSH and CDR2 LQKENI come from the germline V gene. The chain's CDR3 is CASSPRTGLVTEAFF. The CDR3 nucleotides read TGTGCCAGCTCACCCCGGACAGGGTTGGTCACTGAAGCTTTCTTT.

CDR3 protein: CSVGRDGNTEAFF. The CDR3 DNA sequence: TGCAGCGTTGGTAGGGATGGGAACACTGAAGCTTTCTTT. The rearrangement joins TRBV29-1 to TRBJ1-1; D is unresolved. Trimming took 4 bases from V and 1 from J, leaving 10 bases between them. The CDR3 is 13 amino acids. Germline CDR1 is SQVTM and CDR2 is ANQGSEA.

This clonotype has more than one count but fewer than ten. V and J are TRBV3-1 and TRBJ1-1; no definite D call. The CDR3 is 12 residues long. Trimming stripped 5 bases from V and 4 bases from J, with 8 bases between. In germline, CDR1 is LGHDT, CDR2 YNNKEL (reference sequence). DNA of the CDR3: TGTGCCAGCAGCGACGACGGCACTGAAGCTTTCTTT. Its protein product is CASSDDGTEAFF. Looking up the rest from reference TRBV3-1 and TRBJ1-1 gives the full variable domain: DTAVSQTPKYLVTQMGNDKSIKCEQNLGHDTMYWYKQDSKKFLKIMFSYNNKELIINETVPNRFSPKSPDKAHLNLHINSLELGDSAVYFCASSDDGTEAFFGQGTRLTVV.

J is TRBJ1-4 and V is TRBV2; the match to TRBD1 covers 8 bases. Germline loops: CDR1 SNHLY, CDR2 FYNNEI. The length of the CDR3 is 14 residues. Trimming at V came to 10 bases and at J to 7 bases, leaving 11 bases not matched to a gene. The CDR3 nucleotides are TGTGCCACCGAGGAGGACAGGGCCTTTGAAAAACTGTTTTTT. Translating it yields CATEEDRAFEKLFF.

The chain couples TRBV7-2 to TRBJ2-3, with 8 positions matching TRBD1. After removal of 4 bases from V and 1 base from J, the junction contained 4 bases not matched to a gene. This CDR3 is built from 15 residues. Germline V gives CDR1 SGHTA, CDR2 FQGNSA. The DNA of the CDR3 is TGTGCCAGCAGCTCACAGACAGGGGGCACAGATACGCAGTATTTT. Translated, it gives CASSSQTGGTDTQYF.

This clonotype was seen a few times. This CDR3 reads CASGLRVPGELFF. CDR3 coding DNA: TGTGCTAGTGGTCTTAGGGTTCCCGGGGAGCTGTTTTTT. The chain has TRBV12-5 and TRBJ2-2; D ambiguous. The CDR3 is made up of 13 amino acids. The V gene's germline CDR1 is LGHNT and CDR2 FRNRAP. Trimming took 5 bases from V and 6 from J, leaving 10 bases between them.

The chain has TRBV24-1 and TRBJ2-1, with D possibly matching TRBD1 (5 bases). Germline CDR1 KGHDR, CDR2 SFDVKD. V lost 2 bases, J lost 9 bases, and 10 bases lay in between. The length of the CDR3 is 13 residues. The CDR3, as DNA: TGTGCCACCAGTGATTCGAAACAGGTTGAGCAGTTCTTC. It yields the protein CATSDSKQVEQFF.

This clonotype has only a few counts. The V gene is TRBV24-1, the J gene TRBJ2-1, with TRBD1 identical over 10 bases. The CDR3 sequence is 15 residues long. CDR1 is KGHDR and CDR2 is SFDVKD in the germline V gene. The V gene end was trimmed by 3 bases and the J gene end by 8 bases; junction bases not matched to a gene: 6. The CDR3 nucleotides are TGTGCCACCAGTGATCAAGGACAGGGGGGCGATGAGCAGTTCTTC. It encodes CATSDQGQGGDEQFF.

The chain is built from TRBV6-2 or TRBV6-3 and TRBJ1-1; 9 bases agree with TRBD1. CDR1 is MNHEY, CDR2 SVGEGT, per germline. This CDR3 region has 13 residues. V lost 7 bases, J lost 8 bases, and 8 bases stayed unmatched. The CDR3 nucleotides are TGTGCCAGCAATAAAAACAGGGGGCCCGAAGCTTTCTTT. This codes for CASNKNRGPEAFF.

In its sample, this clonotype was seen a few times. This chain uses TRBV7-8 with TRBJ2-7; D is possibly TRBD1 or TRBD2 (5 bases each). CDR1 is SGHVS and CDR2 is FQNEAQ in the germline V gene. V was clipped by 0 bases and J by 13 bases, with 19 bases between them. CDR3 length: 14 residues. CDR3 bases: TGTGCCAGCAGCTTAGCACACCGGGGCCAACGGTGTTACTTC. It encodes CASSLAHRGQRCYF.

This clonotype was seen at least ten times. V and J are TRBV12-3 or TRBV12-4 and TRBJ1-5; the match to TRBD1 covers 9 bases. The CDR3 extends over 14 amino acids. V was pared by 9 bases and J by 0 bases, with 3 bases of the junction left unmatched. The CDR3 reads CASKQGASNQPQHF. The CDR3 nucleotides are TGTGCCAGTAAACAGGGGGCTAGCAATCAGCCCCAGCATTTT.

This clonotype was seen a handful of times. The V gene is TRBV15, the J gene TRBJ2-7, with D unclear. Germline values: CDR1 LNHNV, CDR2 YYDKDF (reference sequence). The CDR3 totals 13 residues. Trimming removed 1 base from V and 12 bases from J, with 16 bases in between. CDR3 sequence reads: CATSRAPTSVRYF. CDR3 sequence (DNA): TGTGCCACCAGCAGAGCGCCCACGTCGGTTCGGTACTTC.

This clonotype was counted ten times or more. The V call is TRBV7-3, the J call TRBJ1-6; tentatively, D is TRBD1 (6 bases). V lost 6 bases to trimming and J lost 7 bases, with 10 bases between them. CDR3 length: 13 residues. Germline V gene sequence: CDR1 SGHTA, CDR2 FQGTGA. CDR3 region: CASSLTGNSPLHF. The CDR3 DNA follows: TGTGCCAGCAGTCTAACAGGGAATTCACCCCTCCACTTT.

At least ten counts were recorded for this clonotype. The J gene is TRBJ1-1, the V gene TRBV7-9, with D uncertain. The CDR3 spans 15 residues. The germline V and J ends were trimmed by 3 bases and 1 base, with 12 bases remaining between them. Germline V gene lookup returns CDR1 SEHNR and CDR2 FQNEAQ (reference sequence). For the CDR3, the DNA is TGTGCCAGCAGCTTTTACCAGGCCCAGAACACTGAAGCTTTCTTT. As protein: CASSFYQAQNTEAFF.

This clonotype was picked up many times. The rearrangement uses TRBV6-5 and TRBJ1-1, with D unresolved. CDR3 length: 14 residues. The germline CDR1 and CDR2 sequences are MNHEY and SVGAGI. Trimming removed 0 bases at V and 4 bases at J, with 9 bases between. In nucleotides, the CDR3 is TGTGCCAGCAGTTACTCCCTGAGAGGCACTGAAGCTTTCTTT. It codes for CASSYSLRGTEAFF.